Included here is one TCR beta chain sequence, with context. What it binds is not known. The source of the sample is a study of T cells in Graves' hyperthyroidism and ophthalmopathy. Overall study results and limits: Model-based prediction identified ophthalmopathy a median around 6.7 months prior to its onset.

The ends were cut back, 3 bases at V and 3 bases at J, with 8 bases in the middle. The CDR3 totals 13 residues. Germline assignment: CDR1 MNHEY and CDR2 SMNVEV (reference sequence). Patients showing uncontrolled infection, other autoimmune disease, pregnancy or lactation were ineligible. Blood was obtained at the first hyperthyroidism diagnosis, which preceded any ophthalmopathy symptoms. Template material for amplifying TCR beta CDR3 regions consisted of RNA transcripts. During a first-round RT-PCR of the TCR CDR3, the HTBI primer set was used. TCRdb re-called the multiplex PCR reads with MiXCR, one entry per CDR3 protein. The table includes under 400,000 distinct CDR3 sequences, less than 20% detected once.

The chain couples TRBV27 to TRBJ1-1; D call uncertain. The sequencing input was blood. This receptor was obtained from a woman in her late teens or twenties with Graves' hyperthyroidism that later progressed to Graves' ophthalmopathy. The CDR3 DNA is TGTGCCAGCAGTTTGTGGGTTCACACTGAAGCTTTCTTT. The encoded protein is CASSLWVHTEAFF.